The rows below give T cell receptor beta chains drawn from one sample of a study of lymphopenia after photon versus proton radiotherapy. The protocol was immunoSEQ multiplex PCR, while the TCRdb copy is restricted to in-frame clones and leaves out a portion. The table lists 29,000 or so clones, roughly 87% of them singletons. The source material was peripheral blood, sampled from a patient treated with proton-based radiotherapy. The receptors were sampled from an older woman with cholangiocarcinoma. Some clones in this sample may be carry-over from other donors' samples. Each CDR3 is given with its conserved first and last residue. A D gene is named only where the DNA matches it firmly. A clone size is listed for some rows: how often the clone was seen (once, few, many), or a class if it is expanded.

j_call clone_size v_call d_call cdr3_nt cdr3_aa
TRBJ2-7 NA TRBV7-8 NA TGTGCCAGCAGCTTAGTGTCAGGGGCAACCTACGAGCAGTACTTC CASSLVSGATYEQYF
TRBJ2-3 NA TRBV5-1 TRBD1 TGCGCCAGCAGCTTGGAACAGGGGACCACAGATACGCAGTATTTT CASSLEQGTTDTQYF
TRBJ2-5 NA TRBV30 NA TGTGCCTGGAGTGTACCGTGGCCACATGGGGCCTCAGGTTTAGAGACCCAGTACTTC CAWSVPWPHGASGLETQYF
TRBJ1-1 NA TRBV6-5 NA TGTGCCAGCAGTTTTACAGGTCGCCAAGCTTTCTTT CASSFTGRQAFF
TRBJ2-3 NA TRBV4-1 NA TGCGCCAGCAGTCCCGGAGGGGGCACAGATACGCAGTATTTT CASSPGGGTDTQYF
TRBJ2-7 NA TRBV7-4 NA TGTGCCAGCAGCTCAGCACCAGGGCCTAACGAGCAGTACTTC CASSSAPGPNEQYF
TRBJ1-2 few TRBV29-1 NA TGCAGCGTTGAAGAGGATGAAGGGATCTATGGCTACACCTTC CSVEEDEGIYGYTF
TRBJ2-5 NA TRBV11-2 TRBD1 TGTGCCAGCAGCCAGGACAGGGGAGGGGAGACCCAGTACTTC CASSQDRGGETQYF
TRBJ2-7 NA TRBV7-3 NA TGTGCCAGCAGCCCCCAGCCCGGGGCCCCTACCTACGAGCAGTACTTC CASSPQPGAPTYEQYF
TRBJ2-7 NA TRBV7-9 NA TGTGCCAGCAGCTTACCGCAGTTCTACGAGCAGTACTTC CASSLPQFYEQYF
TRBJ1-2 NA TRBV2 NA TGTGCCAGCACTAAGGACTGGAACTATGGCTACACCTTC CASTKDWNYGYTF
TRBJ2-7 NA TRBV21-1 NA TGTGCCAGCGAAAAACGGACGCCTCCCTTAGGCTCCTACGAGCAGTACTTC CASEKRTPPLGSYEQYF
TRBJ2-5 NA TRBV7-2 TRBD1 TGTGCCAGCAGCTTACACAGGGGCCTACAAGAGACCCAGTACTTC CASSLHRGLQETQYF
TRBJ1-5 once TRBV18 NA TGTGCCACCACAAGGGAAAATCAGCCCCAGCATTTT CATTRENQPQHF
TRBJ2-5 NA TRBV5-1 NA TGCGCCAGCAGCTTGGATCCCTCAAGGGGGGAGACCCAGTACTTC CASSLDPSRGETQYF
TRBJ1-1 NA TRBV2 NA TGTGCCCGCGAGAATGAACGGGTGGAGAACACTGAAGCTTTCTTT CARENERVENTEAFF
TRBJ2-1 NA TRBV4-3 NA TGCGCCAGCAGCCAAGTCTACGGGTCAAACTACAATGAGCAGTTCTTC CASSQVYGSNYNEQFF
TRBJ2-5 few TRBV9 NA TGTGCCAGCAGCGTAGGGGCTGATGTTGAGACCCAGTACTTC CASSVGADVETQYF
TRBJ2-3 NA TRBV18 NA TGTGCCAGCTCACCCTCACAGGGGAGGAGCACAGATACGCAGTATTTT CASSPSQGRSTDTQYF
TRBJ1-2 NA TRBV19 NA TGTGCCAGTACACCCCAGGCCCAGCTCCCCCTACATGGCTACACCTTC CASTPQAQLPLHGYTF
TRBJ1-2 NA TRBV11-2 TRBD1 TGTGCCAGCAGCCTCGAGCCAACAGGGGCAGATGGCTACACCTTC CASSLEPTGADGYTF
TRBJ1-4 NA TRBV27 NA TGTGCCTCCGGGAGGGGCTCAACTAATGAAAAACTGTTTTTT CASGRGSTNEKLFF
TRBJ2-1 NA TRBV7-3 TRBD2 TGTGCCAGCAGCTTACAGCCCCCCCGCCTAGCGGGGGAATACAATGAGCAGTTCTTC CASSLQPPRLAGEYNEQFF
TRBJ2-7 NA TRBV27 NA TGTGCCAGCAGTTGGGGCATGGGCGAGCAGTACTTC CASSWGMGEQYF
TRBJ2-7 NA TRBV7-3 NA TGTGCCAGCAGCTTAGCGGGAAGCAGTTCCTACGAGCAGTACTTC CASSLAGSSSYEQYF
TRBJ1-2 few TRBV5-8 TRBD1 TGTGCCAGCAGCCCACCTAACAGGGGAGGCTACACCTTC CASSPPNRGGYTF
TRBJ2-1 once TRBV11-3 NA TGTGCCAGCAGCGAGGGTACTAGCTCCTACAATGAGCAGTTCTTC CASSEGTSSYNEQFF
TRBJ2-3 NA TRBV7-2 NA TGTGCCAGCAGCTTAGGTATTGCAGATACGCAGTATTTT CASSLGIADTQYF
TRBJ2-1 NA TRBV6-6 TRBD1 TGTGCCAGCAGTCACCGACAGGGATTCTACAATGAGCAGTTCTTC CASSHRQGFYNEQFF
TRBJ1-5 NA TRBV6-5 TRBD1 TGTGCCAGCAGAGGGGGACAGGGGGTTTTCTCTCCCCAGCATTTT CASRGGQGVFSPQHF
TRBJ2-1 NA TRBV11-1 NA TGTGCCAGCAGCTTATCGGGACTTTACAATGAGCAGTTCTTC CASSLSGLYNEQFF
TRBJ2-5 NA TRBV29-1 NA TGCAGCGTTGAAGCGAGCGGAAAGACCCAGTACTTC CSVEASGKTQYF
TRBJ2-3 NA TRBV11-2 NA TGTGCCAGCAGCTTAAGAGCTAGCTCTAAGGATACGCAGTATTTT CASSLRASSKDTQYF
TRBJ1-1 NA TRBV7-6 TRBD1 TGTGCCAGCAGCCACCAGGGGGGTCTAGCTTTCTTT CASSHQGGLAFF
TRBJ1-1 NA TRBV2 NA TGTGCCAGCAGTGCTGACCTAAACACTGAAGCTTTCTTT CASSADLNTEAFF
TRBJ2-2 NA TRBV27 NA TGTGCCAGCACTAGAAGGGGGGCAATAACCGGGGAGCTGTTTTTT CASTRRGAITGELFF
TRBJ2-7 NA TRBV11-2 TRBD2 TGTGCCAGCAGCTCCGGACTAGCGGGAGTCTCCTACGAGCAGTACTTC CASSSGLAGVSYEQYF
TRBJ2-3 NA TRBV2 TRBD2 TGTGCCAGCAGCGGGAGCGGGGGGCCCACAGATACGCAGTATTTT CASSGSGGPTDTQYF
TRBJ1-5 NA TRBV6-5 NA TGTGCCAGCAGTTTTTCGGGTCTGGGCAATCAGCCCCAGCATTTT CASSFSGLGNQPQHF
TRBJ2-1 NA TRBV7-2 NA TGTGCCACCTCACCGGTTAGATCCTCCTACAATGAGCAGTTCTTC CATSPVRSSYNEQFF
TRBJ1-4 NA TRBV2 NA TGTGCCAGCGAACTTTTGGCGTTAGATGAAAAACTGTTTTTT CASELLALDEKLFF
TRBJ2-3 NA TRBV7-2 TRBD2 TGTGCCAGCAGCTCCATTGCCGGGGGGGGCACAGATACGCAGTATTTT CASSSIAGGGTDTQYF
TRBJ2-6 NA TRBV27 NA TGTGCCAGCAGTTTATTCCGCTCTGGGGCCAACGTCCTGACTTTC CASSLFRSGANVLTF
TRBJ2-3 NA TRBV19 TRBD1 TGTGCCAGTAGTAAGGGACAGCTTTCGTCCCCCACAGATACGCAGTATTTT CASSKGQLSSPTDTQYF
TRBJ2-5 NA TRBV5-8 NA TGTGCCAGCAGCTTGGCGGGGACCACACGGGGGACCCAGTACTTC CASSLAGTTRGTQYF
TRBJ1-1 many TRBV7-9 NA TGTGCCAGCAGCCTCCGCGGGGACACCCGGGAGGCTTTCTTT CASSLRGDTREAFF
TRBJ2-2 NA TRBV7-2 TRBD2 TGTGCCAGCAGCTTACTCGCGGGAGTATACACCGGGGAGCTGTTTTTT CASSLLAGVYTGELFF
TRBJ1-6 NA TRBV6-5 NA TGTGCCAGCAGTTACGGGCCGGGGTGGAATTCACCCCTCCACTTT CASSYGPGWNSPLHF
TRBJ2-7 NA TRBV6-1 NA TGTGCCAGCAGTGATCAGCAAACCTCCTACGAGCAGTACTTC CASSDQQTSYEQYF
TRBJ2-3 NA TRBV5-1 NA TGCGCCAGCAGCTTGACCAGTGGGAGGATGGATACGCAGTATTTT CASSLTSGRMDTQYF
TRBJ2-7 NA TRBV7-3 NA TGTGCCAGCCCCGACCGGCAGGCCTGCCGCGAGCAGTACTTC CASPDRQACREQYF
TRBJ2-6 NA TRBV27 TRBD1 TGTGCCAGCAGTCGGACAGGGCAGGTATCTGGGGCCAACGTCCTGACTTTC CASSRTGQVSGANVLTF
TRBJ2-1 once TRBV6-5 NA TGTGCCAGCAGTTTACCGTTCGCCAGCTCCTACAATGAGCAGTTCTTC CASSLPFASSYNEQFF
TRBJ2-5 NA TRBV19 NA TGTGCCAGTAGGCCAGGTTCTGTGGAGACCCAGTACTTC CASRPGSVETQYF
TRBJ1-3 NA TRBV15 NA TGTGCCACCAGCAGAGATCGGGGTACCTCTGGAAACACCATATATTTT CATSRDRGTSGNTIYF
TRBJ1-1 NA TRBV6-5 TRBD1 TGTGCCTGCCGGGACAGGCATCTGAACACTGAAGCTTTCTTT CACRDRHLNTEAFF
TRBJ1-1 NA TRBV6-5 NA TGTGCCAGCAGTACTATAAGAGAAGCTTTCTTT CASSTIREAFF
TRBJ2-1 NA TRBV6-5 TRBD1 TGTGCCAGCAGTTTTATGACAGGGGGGTACAATGAGCAGTTCTTC CASSFMTGGYNEQFF
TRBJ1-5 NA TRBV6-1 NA TGTGCCAGCAGTGAGGGGGGGGGCCATCAGCCCCAGCATTTT CASSEGGGHQPQHF